This T cell receptor beta chain was recovered during a study of T cell responses to AZD1222 COVID-19 vaccine (dated by TCRdb to about 2021). With respect to the entire study: AZD1222 recipients given second doses at about 4 weeks or at about 12 weeks were pooled, since spike-specific TCR depth and breadth were not found to differ between the two schedules. TCR sequencing was performed for 230 to 250 trial participants, of whom approximately 200 were given two doses of AZD1222 and some 26 were given two doses of MenACWY control vaccine. Enrollment into the trials was organized by age into subgroups of 18-55, 56-69 and 70-plus years, and those subgroups contained roughly 150, 30 and 60 TCR-sequenced participants, respectively. Study-level results and caveats: Only six AZD1222 recipients were SARS-CoV-2 seropositive at baseline, limiting conclusions about previously exposed vaccinees. The vaccine-associated CD4 TCRs covered the entire spike protein, and the dominant responses fell in regions 160-218 and 743-854. Nearly half of unique spike-specific TCRs reportedly recognized epitopes outside regions mutated in the B.1.351 and B.1.1.7 variants. Because no day 14 peak-response samples were available, the repertoires could be characterized only after the peak T cell response. The 56-69-year group was small, and its depth increase did not reach significance, likely because of low power. Spike-specific TCR breadth and depth rose significantly after two AZD1222 doses compared with day 0 and with MenACWY recipients. Participants were mostly white British and included more females than males, and it was suggested by the authors that clonal diversity may have been underestimated.

The time point label on this specimen signifies: baseline before first vaccination. Vaccinee samples came from UK trials COV001 and COV002, including a single-blind randomized controlled phase 2/3 trial of AZD1222 (ChAdOx1 nCoV-19) in healthy adults. For TCRbeta chain sequencing, PBMC samples from trial participants were taken at day 0 and at day 28 after the second dose. The CDR3 regions of human TCRbeta chains were analyzed by immunosequencing. In the source study's methods: Repertoire TCRs were checked for matches against a reference library of SARS-CoV-2-specific TCRs that had been generated using the MIRA antigen-specificity platform. Breadth was defined as the fraction of unique TCRs that were SARS-CoV-2-associated. Depth was defined as the fraction of total T cells that were SARS-CoV-2-associated. Using the MIRA data, each spike-specific TCR was assigned both to the spike region to which the TCR was reactive and to a CD4 or CD8 class. Log10-transformed breadth and depth values were compared by one-way ANOVA with Sidak's multiple comparisons tests. Not all clones reach the TCRdb copy of this immuneACCESS table, which keeps in-frame sequences only. Checked studies attribute under half of the gap to unresolved V genes and leave the rest unexplained. V and J calls and clone size are those listed in that table; D and trimming were worked out from the DNA. The sample table lists approximately 79,000 clones, just over 85% of them with a count of one. Around 8.2% of the sample is in the top ten clones.

CDR1 and CDR2 are read off the germline V gene as SGHTA and FQGTGA. V lost 1 base and J lost 5 bases, and the count of bases not matched to a germline gene is 7. The CDR3 sequence holds 15 residues, the cysteine and phenylalanine included. CDR3 DNA is the only sequence kept; it has 45 bases, read in frame from the first base. Remarks on this clone: Its recognized antigen is unknown. No base-level quality is on record; no much larger clone is a single base apart.

The receptor was derived from an adult in good health. The sequences come from peripheral blood, collected on day 0 of AZD1222 vaccination. The rearranged segments are TRBV7-3 and TRBJ2-5; TRBD2 agrees with 7 junctional bases. The CDR3 protein sequence reads: CASSLSGAGAETQYF. The DNA sequence follows: TGTGCCAGCAGCTTAAGTGGCGCGGGAGCTGAGACCCAGTACTTC.